This TCR beta chain was identified in a study of T cells after yellow fever vaccination. The germline V gene encodes CDR1 SGHVS and CDR2 FNYEAQ. Trimming took 4 bases from V and 1 from J; bases not matched to a gene: 3. This CDR3 spans 14 amino acids. TCRdb re-called the 5' RACE reads through MiXCR, storing one row per CDR3 protein. The data contain tens of thousands of distinct CDR3 sequences, less than 8.5% of them singletons. In this sample, this clonotype turned up a few times. The chain employs TRBV7-6 and TRBJ1-1; 7 nucleotides agree with TRBD1. The source is a man younger than 35 who received the YFV17D yellow fever vaccine. Sequencing used CD8+ T cells not binding an NS4B(214-222) dextramer, sorted from PBMCs, obtained roughly 46 days after the first yellow fever vaccination. The CDR3 DNA reads as TGTGCCAGCAGCTCCCGGACAGGGAACACTGAAGCTTTCTTT. It encodes CASSSRTGNTEAFF.